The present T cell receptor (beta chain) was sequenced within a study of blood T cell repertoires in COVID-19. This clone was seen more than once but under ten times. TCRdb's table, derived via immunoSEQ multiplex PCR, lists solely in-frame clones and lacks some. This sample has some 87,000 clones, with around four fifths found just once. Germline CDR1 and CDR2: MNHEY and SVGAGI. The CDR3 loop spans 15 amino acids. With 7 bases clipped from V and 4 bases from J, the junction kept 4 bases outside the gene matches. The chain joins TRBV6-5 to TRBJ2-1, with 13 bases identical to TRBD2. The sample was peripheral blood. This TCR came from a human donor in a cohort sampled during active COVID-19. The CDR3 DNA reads TGTGCCAGCACCGCGACTAGCGGGGGGTACAATGAGCAGTTCTTC. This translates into CASTATSGGYNEQFF.